This T cell receptor (beta chain) was documented in a study of blood T cell repertoires in COVID-19. Overall study context: The United States, Italy and Spain provided the acute and convalescent COVID-19 samples. From T cells, B-cell-depleted T cells, or PBMCs came the material, which was cDNA or gDNA.

In the source study's methods: Reference gene primer amplification gave estimated nucleated cell counts. Sequencing was performed with immunoSEQ multiplex PCR; in TCRdb, only in-frame clones are kept and a portion is missing. D and trimming were read from the DNA, whereas the V and J calls and clone size are those reported in that table. The sample lists tens of thousands of clones; approximately 87% were seen once. This clone was picked up one time. Trimming removed 6 bases from V and 9 bases from J, with 15 bases in between. Germline V gene sequence: CDR1 MDHEN, CDR2 SYDVKM. The CDR3 extends over 14 amino acids.

The chain recombines TRBV28 with TRBJ1-6; D is undetermined. The sequence derives from a human donor with acute or convalescent COVID-19. The donor label of this sample is uncertain. The sample consisted of peripheral blood. The CDR3 is CASSLKGGISPLHF. CDR3 sequence (DNA): TGTGCCAGCAGCCTAAAAGGAGGGATTTCACCCCTCCACTTT.